This T cell receptor beta chain was retrieved from a study of T cell responses to AZD1222 COVID-19 vaccine. The wider study: Both about-4-week and about-12-week second-dose recipients were combined.

Notes on the study in general: Clonal diversity was possibly underestimated, and white British individuals and females predominated among donors. It was only a handful of AZD1222 recipients who were seropositive at baseline. Distributed over spike, vaccine-associated CD4 TCRs predominated at 160-218 and 743-854.

TCRdb's table, derived via immunoSEQ multiplex PCR, lists solely in-frame clones and lacks some. The table records around 100,000 clones, around nine tenths of them present only once. The CDR3 extends over 14 amino acids. Germline CDR1 reads SGDLS; CDR2 reads YYNGEE. The V end was cut by 7 bases, the J end by 0 bases, with 13 bases between. Notes on this clone: Its antigen is still unknown.

V gene TRBV9 combines with J gene TRBJ1-1; no reliable D call. The receptor was derived from an adult in good health. The sample was peripheral blood, taken on day 0 of AZD1222 vaccination. The CDR3 here is CASGKGVMNTEAFF. The DNA for the CDR3 is TGTGCCAGCGGAAAGGGAGTCATGAACACTGAAGCTTTCTTT. Combining the CDR3 with reference TRBV9 and TRBJ1-1 gives the whole variable domain DSGVTQTPKHLITATGQRVTLRCSPRSGDLSVYWYQQSLDQGLQFLIQYYNGEERAKGNILERFSAQQFPDLHSELNLSSLELGDSALYFCASGKGVMNTEAFFGQGTRLTVV.